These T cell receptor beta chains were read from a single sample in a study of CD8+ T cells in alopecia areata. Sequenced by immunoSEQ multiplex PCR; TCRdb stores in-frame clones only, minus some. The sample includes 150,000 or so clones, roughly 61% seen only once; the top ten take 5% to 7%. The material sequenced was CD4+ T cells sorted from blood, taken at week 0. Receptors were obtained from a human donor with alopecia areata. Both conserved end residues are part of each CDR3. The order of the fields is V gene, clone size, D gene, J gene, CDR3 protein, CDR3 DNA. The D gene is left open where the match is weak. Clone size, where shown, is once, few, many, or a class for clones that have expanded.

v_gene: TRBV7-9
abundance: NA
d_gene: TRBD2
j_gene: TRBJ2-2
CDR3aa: CASSLALASGGELFF
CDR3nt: TGTGCCAGCAGCTTAGCGTTGGCTAGCGGCGGGGAGCTGTTTTTT

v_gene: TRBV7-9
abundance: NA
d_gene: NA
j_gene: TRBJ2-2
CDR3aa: CASSSFSGTGELFF
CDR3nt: TGTGCCAGCAGCTCATTTTCAGGGACCGGGGAGCTGTTTTTT

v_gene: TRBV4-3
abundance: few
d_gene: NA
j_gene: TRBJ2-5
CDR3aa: CASSQGLTRGPYVRTQYF
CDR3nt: TGCGCCAGCAGCCAAGGTCTAACGAGGGGACCCTATGTGAGGACCCAGTACTTC

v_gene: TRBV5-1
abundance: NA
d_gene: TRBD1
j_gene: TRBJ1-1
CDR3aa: CASSPQTDRGTEAFF
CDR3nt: TGCGCCAGCAGCCCACAAACGGACAGGGGCACTGAAGCTTTCTTT

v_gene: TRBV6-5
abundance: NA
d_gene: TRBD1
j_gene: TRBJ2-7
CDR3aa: CASSIGDRPYEQYF
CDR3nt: TGTGCCAGCAGCATAGGGGACAGGCCGTACGAGCAGTACTTC

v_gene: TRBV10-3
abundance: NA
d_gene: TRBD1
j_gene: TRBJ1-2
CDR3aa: CAISIQGTNYGYTF
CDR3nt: TGTGCCATCAGTATACAGGGGACGAACTATGGCTACACCTTC

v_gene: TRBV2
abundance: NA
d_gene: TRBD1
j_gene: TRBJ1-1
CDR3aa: CASQDRGVAFF
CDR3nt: TGTGCCAGCCAAGACAGGGGAGTAGCTTTCTTT

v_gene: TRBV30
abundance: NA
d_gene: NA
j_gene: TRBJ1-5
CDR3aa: CAWSASGQPQHF
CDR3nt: TGTGCCTGGAGTGCGTCGGGGCAGCCCCAGCATTTT

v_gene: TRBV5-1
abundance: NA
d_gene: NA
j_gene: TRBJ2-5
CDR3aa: CASSPGRGQETQYF
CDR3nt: TGCGCCAGCAGCCCCGGACGGGGACAAGAGACCCAGTACTTC

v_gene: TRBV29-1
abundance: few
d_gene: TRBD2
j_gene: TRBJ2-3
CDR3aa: CSVEGGGRDTQYF
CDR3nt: TGCAGCGTTGAAGGCGGGGGTAGAGATACGCAGTATTTT

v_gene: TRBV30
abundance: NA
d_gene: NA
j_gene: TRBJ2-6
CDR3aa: CACSLAGANVLTF
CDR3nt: TGTGCCTGCTCTTTGGCAGGGGCCAACGTCCTGACTTTC

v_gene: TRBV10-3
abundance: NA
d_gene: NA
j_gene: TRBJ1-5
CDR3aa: CATEDSPNQPQHF
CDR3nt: TGTGCCACCGAAGACAGTCCCAATCAGCCCCAGCATTTT

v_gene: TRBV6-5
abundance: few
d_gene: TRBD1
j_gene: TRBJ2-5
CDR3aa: CASSLARQGETQYF
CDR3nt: TGTGCCAGCAGTCTCGCTCGACAGGGGGAGACCCAGTACTTC

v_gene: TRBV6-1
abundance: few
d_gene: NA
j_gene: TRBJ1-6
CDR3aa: CASTWGTLNSPLHF
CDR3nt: TGTGCCAGCACATGGGGGACACTAAATTCACCCCTCCACTTT

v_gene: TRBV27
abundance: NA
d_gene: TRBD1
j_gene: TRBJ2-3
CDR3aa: CASSFTGQGDTQYF
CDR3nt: TGTGCCAGCAGTTTTACAGGACAGGGAGATACGCAGTATTTT

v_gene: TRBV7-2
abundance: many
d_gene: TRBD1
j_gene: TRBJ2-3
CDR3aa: CASSPQPGGDTQYF
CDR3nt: TGTGCCAGCAGCCCCCAGCCAGGGGGAGATACGCAGTATTTT

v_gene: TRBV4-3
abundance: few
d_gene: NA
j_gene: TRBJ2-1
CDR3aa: CASSQEAGRNEQFF
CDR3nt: TGCGCCAGCAGCCAAGAGGCAGGGAGGAATGAGCAGTTCTTC

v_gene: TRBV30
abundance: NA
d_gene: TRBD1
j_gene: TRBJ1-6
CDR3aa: CACDRVGSPLHF
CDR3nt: TGTGCCTGCGACAGGGTAGGGTCACCCCTCCACTTT

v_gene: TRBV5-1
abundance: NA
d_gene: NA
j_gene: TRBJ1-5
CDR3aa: CASSLGADTYQPQHF
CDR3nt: TGCGCCAGCAGCTTAGGGGCAGACACCTATCAGCCCCAGCATTTT

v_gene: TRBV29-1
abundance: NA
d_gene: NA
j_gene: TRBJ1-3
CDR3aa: CSVRTGTGNTIYF
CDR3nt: TGCAGCGTTCGTACCGGGACAGGAAACACCATATATTTT

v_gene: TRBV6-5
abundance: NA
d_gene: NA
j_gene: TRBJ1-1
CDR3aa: CASSYSSNWDTEAFF
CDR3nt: TGTGCCAGCAGTTACTCATCCAACTGGGACACTGAAGCTTTCTTT

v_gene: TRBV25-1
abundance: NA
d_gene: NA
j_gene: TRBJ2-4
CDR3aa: CASAEGGSIQYF
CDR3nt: TGTGCCAGCGCAGAGGGGGGAAGCATTCAGTACTTC

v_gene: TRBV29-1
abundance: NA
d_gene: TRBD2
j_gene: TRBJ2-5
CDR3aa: CSVGGGEETQYF
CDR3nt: TGCAGCGTTGGTGGGGGGGAAGAGACCCAGTACTTC

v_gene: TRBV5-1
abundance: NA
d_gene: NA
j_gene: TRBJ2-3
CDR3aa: CASSPGTDTQYF
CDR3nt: TGCGCCAGCAGCCCCGGCACAGATACGCAGTATTTT

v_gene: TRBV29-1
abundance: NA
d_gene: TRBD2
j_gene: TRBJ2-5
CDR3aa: CSGLLAGVETQYF
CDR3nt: TGCAGCGGGTTACTAGCGGGGGTGGAGACCCAGTACTTC

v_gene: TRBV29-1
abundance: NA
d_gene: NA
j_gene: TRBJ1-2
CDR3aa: CSSRGDRYGYTF
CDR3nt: TGCAGCTCCCGGGGTGATCGATATGGCTACACCTTC

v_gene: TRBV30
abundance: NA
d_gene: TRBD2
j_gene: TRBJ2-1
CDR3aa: CAWTRTSGVYEQFF
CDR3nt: TGTGCCTGGACCCGGACTAGCGGGGTCTATGAGCAGTTCTTC